This T cell receptor (beta chain) was documented in a study of cytomegalovirus exposure and HLA in healthy donors. The germline V and J ends were trimmed by 7 bases and 8 bases, with 17 bases remaining between them. The germline gives CDR1 MNHEY, CDR2 SMNVEV (reference sequence). The CDR3 length is 14 residues. This table comes from immunoSEQ multiplex PCR, and its TCRdb copy is limited to in-frame clones, with some not included. In the table there are some 72,000 clones, 90% to 97% of which are singletons. This clone appeared once. The receptor was derived from a young man in good health and CMV-seropositive. This sequence joins TRBV27 and TRBJ1-4; tentatively, D is TRBD1 (5 bases). The sequencing sample was made of PBMCs. The CDR3 region is CASTSKAGGEKLFF. The CDR3 DNA follows: TGTGCCAGCACCTCCAAAGCGGGGGGGGAAAAACTGTTTTTT.